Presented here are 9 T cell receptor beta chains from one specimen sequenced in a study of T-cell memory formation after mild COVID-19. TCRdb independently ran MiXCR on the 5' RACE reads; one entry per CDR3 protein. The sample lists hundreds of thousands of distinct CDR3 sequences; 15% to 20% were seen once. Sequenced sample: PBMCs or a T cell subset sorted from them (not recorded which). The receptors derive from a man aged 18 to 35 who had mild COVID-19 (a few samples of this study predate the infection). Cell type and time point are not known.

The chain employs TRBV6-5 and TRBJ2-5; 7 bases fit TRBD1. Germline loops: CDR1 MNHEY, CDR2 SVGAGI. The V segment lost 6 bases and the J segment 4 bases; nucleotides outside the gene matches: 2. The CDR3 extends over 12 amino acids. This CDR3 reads CASSTGVETQYF. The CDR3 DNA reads TGTGCCAGCAGCACAGGGGTAGAGACCCAGTACTTC.

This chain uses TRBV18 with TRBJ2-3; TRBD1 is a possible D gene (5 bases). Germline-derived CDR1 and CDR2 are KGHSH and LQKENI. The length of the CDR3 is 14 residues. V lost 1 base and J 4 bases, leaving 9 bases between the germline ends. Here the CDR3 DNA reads TGTGCCAGCTCACCACAGGGGCCCCCAGATACGCAGTATTTT. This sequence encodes CASSPQGPPDTQYF.

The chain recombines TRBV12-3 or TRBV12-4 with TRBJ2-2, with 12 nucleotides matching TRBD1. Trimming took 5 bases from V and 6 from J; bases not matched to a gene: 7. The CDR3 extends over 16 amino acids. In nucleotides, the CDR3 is TGTGCCAGCAGTATCGGGACAGGGGGCGCTCCCGGGGAGCTGTTTTTT. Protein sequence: CASSIGTGGAPGELFF.

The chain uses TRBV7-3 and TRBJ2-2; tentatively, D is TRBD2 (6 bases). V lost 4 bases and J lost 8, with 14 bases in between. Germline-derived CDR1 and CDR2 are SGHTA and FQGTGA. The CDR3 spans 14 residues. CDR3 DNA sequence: TGTGCCAGCAGCTCGGGACTCCTCGGAGGGGAGCTGTTTTTT. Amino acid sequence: CASSSGLLGGELFF.

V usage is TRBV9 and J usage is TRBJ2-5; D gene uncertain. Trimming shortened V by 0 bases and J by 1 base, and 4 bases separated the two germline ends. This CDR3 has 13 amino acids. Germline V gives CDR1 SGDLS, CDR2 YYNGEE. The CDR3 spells CASSVAPQETQYF. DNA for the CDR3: TGTGCCAGCAGCGTAGCCCCCCAAGAGACCCAGTACTTC.

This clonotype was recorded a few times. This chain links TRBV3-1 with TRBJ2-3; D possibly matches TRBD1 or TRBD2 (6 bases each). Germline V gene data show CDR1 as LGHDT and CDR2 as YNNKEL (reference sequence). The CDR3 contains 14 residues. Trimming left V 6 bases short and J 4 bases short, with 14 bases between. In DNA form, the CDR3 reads TGTGCCAGCAGGGAAGGAGGGGGAGCAGATACGCAGTATTTT. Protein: CASREGGGADTQYF.

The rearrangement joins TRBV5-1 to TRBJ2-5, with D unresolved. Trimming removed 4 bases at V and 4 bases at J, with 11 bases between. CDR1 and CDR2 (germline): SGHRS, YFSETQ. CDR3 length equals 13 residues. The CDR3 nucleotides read TGCGCCAGCAGCGCCGCCTTGGGAGAGACCCAGTACTTC. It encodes CASSAALGETQYF.

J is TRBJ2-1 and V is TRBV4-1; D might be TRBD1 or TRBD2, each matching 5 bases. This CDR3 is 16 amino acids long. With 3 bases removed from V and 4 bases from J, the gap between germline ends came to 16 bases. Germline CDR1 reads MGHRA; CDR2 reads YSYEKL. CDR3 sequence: CASSHRDVGPYNEQFF. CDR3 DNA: TGCGCCAGCAGCCACCGGGACGTGGGCCCTTACAATGAGCAGTTCTTC.

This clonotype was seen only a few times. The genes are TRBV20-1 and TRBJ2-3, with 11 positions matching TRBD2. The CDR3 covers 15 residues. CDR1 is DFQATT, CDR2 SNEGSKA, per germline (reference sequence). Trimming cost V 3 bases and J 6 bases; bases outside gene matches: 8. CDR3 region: CSARVTSGAGDTQYF. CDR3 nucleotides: TGCAGTGCTAGGGTGACTAGCGGGGCGGGGGATACGCAGTATTTT.